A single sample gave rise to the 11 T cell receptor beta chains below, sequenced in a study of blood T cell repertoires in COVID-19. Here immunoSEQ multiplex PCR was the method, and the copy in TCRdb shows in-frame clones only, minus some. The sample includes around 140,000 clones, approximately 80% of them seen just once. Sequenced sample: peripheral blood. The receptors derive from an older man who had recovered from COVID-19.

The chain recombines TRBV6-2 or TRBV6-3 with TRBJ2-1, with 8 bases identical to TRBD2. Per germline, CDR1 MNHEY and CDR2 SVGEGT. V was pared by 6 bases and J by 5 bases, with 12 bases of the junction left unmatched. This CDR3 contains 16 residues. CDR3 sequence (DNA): TGTGCCAGCAGCTTGTCGGGAGGGAGGGAGCACAATGAGCAGTTCTTC. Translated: CASSLSGGREHNEQFF.

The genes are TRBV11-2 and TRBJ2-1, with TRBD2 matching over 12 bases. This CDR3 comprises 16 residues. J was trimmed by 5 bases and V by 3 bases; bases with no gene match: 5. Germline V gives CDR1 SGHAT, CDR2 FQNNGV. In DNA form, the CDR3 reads TGTGCCAGCAGCTTTTGGACTAGCGGGAACCACAATGAGCAGTTCTTC. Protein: CASSFWTSGNHNEQFF.

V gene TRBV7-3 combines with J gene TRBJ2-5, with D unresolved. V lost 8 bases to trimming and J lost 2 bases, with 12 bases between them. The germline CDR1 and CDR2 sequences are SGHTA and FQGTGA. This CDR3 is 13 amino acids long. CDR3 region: CASSISLQETQYF. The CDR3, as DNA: TGTGCCAGCTCGATCAGTTTACAAGAGACCCAGTACTTC.

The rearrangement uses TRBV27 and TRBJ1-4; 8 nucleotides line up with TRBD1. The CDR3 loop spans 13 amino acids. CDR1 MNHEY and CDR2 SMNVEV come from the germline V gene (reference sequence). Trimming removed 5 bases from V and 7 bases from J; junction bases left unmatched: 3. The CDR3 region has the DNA TGTGCCAGCAGTCTCGACAGGGGTGAAAAACTGTTTTTT. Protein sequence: CASSLDRGEKLFF.

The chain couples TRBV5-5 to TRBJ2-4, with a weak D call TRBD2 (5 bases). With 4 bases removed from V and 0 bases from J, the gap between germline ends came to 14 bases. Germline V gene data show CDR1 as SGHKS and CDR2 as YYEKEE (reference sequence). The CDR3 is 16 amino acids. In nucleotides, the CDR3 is TGTGCCAGCAGCCTCGAGGGTCGGCTAGCCAAAAACATTCAGTACTTC. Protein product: CASSLEGRLAKNIQYF.

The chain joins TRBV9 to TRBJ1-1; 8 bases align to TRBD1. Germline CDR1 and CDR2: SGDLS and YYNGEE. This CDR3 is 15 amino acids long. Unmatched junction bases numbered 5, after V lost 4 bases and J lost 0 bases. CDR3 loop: CASSPRQGMNTEAFF. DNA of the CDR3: TGTGCCAGCAGCCCCCGACAGGGGATGAACACTGAAGCTTTCTTT.

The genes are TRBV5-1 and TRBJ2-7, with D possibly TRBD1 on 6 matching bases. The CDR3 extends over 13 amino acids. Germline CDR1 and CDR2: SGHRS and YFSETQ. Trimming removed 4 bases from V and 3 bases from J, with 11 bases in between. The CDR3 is CASSGDTYYEQYF. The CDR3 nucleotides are TGCGCCAGCAGCGGGGACACCTACTACGAGCAGTACTTC. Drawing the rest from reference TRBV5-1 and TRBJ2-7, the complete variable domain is KAGVTQTPRYLIKTRGQQVTLSCSPISGHRSVSWYQQTPGQGLQFLFEYFSETQRNKGNFPGRFSGRQFSNSRSEMNVSTLELGDSALYLCASSGDTYYEQYFGPGTRLTVT.

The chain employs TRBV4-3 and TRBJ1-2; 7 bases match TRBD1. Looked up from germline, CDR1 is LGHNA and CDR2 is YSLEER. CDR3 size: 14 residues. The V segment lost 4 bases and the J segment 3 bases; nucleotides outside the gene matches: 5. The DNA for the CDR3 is TGCGCCAGCAGCCTAACAGGGGAAGACTATGGCTACACCTTC. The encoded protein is CASSLTGEDYGYTF.

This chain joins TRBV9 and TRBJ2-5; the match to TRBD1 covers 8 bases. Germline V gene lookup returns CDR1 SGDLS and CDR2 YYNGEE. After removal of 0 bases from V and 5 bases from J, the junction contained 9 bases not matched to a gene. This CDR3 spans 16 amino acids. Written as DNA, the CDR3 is TGTGCCAGCAGCGTAGATTCGAGACAGGGGTGGGAGACCCAGTACTTC. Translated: CASSVDSRQGWETQYF.

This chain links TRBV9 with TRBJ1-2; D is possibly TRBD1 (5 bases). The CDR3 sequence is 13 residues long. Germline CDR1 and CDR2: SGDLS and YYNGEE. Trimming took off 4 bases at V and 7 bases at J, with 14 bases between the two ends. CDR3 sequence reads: CASSSPSGGGYTF. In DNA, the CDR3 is TGTGCCAGCAGCTCCCCGAGCGGGGGTGGCTACACCTTC.

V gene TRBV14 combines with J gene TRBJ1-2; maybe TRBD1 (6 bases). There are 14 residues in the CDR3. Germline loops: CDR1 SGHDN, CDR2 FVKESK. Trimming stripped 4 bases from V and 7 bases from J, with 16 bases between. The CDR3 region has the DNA TGTGCCAGCAGCCTTACAGGGAGATTCTTTGGCTACACCTTC. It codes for CASSLTGRFFGYTF.